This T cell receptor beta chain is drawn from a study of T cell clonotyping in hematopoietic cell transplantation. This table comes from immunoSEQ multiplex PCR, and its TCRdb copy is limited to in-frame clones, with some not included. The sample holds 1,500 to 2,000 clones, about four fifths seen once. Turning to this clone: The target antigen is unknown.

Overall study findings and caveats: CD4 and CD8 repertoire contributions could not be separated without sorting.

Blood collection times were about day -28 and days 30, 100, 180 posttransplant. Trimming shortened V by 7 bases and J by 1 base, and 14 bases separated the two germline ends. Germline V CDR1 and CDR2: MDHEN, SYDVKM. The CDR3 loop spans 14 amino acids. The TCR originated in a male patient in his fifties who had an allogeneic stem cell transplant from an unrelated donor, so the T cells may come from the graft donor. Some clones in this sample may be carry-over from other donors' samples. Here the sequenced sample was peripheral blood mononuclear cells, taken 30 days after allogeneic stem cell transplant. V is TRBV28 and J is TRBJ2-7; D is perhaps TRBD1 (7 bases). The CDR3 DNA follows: TGTGCCAGCACCTTGGCGGGACAGTCCTACGAGCAGTACTTC. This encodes CASTLAGQSYEQYF.